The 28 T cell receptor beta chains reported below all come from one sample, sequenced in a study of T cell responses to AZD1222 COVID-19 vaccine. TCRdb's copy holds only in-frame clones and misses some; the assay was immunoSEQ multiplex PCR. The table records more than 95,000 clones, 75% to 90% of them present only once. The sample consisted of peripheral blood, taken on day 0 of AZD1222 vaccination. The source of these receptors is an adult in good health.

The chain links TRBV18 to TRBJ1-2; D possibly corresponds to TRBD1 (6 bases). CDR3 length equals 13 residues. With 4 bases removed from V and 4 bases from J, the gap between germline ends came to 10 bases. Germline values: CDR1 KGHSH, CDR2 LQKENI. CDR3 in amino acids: CASSLQGAYGYTF. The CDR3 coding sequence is TGTGCCAGCTCACTACAGGGAGCCTATGGCTACACCTTC.

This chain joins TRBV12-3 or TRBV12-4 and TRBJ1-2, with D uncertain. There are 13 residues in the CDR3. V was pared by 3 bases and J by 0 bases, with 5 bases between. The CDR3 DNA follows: TGTGCCAGCAGTTTTCAGCCTAACTATGGCTACACCTTC. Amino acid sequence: CASSFQPNYGYTF.

CDR3 loop: CSVRQGDTEAFF. The CDR3 bases are TGCAGCGTTAGACAGGGAGACACTGAAGCTTTCTTT. This rearrangement joins TRBV29-1 to TRBJ1-1, with 7 nucleotides matching TRBD1. Germline V gene data show CDR1 as SQVTM and CDR2 as ANQGSEA. The CDR3 contains 12 residues. V shed 5 bases and J 3 bases; nucleotides not matched to a gene: 3.

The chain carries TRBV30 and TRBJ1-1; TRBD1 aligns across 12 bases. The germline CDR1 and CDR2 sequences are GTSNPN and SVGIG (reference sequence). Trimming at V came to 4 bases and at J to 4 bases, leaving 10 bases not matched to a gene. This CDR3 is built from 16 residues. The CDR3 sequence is CAWTSGTGGRVTEAFF. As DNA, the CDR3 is TGTGCCTGGACTTCGGGGACAGGGGGCCGGGTCACTGAAGCTTTCTTT.

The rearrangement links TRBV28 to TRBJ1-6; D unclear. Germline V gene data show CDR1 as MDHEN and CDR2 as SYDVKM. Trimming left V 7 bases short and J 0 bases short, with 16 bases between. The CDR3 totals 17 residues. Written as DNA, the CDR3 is TGTGCCAGCACCGAGATGAAGATGAGCTCCTATAATTCACCCCTCCACTTT. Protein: CASTEMKMSSYNSPLHF. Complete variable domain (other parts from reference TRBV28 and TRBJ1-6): DVKVTQSSRYLVKRTGEKVFLECVQDMDHENMFWYRQDPGLGLRLIYFSYDVKMKEKGDIPEGYSVSREKKERFSLILESASTNQTSMYLCASTEMKMSSYNSPLHFGNGTRLTVT.

CDR3 DNA sequence: TGTGCCAGCAGCTTCGTCCCCACGGGCGATACGCAGTATTTT. Residues: CASSFVPTGDTQYF. The rearrangement joins TRBV7-2 to TRBJ2-3; D not resolved. This CDR3 is built from 14 residues. In germline, CDR1 is SGHTA, CDR2 FQGNSA. Trimming removed 3 bases from V and 6 bases from J, with 13 bases in between.

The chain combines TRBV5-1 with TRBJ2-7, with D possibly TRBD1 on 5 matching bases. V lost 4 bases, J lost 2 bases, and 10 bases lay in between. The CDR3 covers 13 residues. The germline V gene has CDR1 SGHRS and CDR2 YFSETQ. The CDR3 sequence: CASSIDRAYEQYF. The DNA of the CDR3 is TGCGCCAGCAGCATCGACAGAGCCTACGAGCAGTACTTC.

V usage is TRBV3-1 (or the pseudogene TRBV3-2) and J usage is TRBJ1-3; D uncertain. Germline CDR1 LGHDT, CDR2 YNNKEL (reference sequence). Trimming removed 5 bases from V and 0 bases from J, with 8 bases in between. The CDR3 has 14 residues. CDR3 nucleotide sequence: TGTGCCAGCAGCGTTCGAGGCTCTGGAAACACCATATATTTT. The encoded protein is CASSVRGSGNTIYF.

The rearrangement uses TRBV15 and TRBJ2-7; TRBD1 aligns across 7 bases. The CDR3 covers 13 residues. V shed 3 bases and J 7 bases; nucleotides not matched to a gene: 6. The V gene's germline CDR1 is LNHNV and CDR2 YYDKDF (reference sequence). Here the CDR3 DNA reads TGTGCCACCAGCAGGAGACAGGGAGCAGAGCAGTACTTC. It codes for CATSRRQGAEQYF.

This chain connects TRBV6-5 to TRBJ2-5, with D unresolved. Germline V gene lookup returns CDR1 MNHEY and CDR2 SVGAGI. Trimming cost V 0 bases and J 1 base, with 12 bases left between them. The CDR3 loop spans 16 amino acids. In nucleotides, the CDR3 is TGTGCCAGCAGTTACTCGATTTCTGTCGTCCAAGAGACCCAGTACTTC. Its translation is CASSYSISVVQETQYF.

The CDR3 sequence is CASSLSQGYNEQFF. The CDR3 nucleotides are TGTGCCAGCAGCCTTTCACAGGGCTACAATGAGCAGTTCTTC. The V call is TRBV7-8, the J call TRBJ2-1, with D tentatively TRBD1 (6 bases). The CDR3 is made up of 14 amino acids. V lost 5 bases to trimming and J lost 3 bases, with 11 bases between them. Looked up from germline, CDR1 is SGHVS and CDR2 is FQNEAQ.

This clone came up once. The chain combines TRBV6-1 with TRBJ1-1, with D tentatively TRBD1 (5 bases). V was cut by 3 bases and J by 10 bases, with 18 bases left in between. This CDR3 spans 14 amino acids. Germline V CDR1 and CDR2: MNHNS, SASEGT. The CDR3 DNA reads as TGTGCCAGCAGTGACCGGGGCAGTAGTCCCATAGCTTTCTTT. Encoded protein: CASSDRGSSPIAFF.

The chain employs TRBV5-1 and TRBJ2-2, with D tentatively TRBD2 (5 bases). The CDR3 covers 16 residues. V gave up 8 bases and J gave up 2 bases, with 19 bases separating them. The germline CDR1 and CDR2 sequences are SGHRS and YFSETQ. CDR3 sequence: CASSFYGVENTGELFF. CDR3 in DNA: TGCGCCAGTTCTTTTTACGGGGTAGAAAACACCGGGGAGCTGTTTTTT.

DNA of the CDR3: TGTGCCAGCAGTCCCGCCCGGGGGCGCGGCTATGGCTACACCTTC. This gives the protein CASSPARGRGYGYTF. This sequence joins TRBV2 and TRBJ1-2, with a weak D call TRBD1 (6 bases). V lost 5 bases to trimming and J lost 4 bases, with 17 bases between them. This CDR3 has 15 amino acids. Germline V gene sequence: CDR1 SNHLY, CDR2 FYNNEI. Supplemented by reference TRBV2 and TRBJ1-2, the full variable domain reads EPEVTQTPSHQVTQMGQEVILRCVPISNHLYFYWYRQILGQKVEFLVSFYNNEISEKSEIFDDQFSVERPDGSNFTLKIRSTKLEDSAMYFCASSPARGRGYGYTFGSGTRLTVV.

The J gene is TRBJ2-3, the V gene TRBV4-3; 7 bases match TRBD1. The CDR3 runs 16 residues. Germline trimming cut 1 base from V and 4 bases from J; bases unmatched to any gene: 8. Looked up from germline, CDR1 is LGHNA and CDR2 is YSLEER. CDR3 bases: TGCGCCAGCAGCCAAGGTGACAGGGTTTATCCAGATACGCAGTATTTT. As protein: CASSQGDRVYPDTQYF.

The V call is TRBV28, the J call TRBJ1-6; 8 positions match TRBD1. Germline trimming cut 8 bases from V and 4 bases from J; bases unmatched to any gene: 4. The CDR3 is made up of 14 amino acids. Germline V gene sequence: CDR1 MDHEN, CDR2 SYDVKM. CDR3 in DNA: TGTGCCAGCGTACGACAGGGGTATAATTCACCCCTCCACTTT. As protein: CASVRQGYNSPLHF.

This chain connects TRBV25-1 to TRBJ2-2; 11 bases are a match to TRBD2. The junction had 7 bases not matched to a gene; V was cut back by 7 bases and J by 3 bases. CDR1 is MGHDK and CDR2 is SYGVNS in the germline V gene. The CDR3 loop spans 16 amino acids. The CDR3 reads CASIRGTSGDTGELFF. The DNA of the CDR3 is TGTGCCAGCATTCGGGGGACTAGCGGTGACACCGGGGAGCTGTTTTTT.

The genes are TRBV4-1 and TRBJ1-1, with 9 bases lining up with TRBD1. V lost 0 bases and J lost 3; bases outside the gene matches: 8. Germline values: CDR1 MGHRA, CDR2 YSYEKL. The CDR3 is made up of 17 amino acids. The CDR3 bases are TGCGCCAGCAGCCAAGATATACGGGACAGGGCCCACACTGAAGCTTTCTTT. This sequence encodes CASSQDIRDRAHTEAFF.

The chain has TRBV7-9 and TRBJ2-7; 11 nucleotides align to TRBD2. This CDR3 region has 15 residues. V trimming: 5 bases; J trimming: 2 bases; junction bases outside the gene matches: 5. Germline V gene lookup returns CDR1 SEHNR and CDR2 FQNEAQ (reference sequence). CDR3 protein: CASSLTSGGTYEQYF. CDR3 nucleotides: TGTGCCAGCAGCCTAACTAGCGGGGGAACCTACGAGCAGTACTTC.

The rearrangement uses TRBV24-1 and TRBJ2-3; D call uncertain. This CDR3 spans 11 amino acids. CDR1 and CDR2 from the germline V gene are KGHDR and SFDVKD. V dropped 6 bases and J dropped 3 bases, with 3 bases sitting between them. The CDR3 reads CATSFTDTQYF. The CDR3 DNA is TGTGCCACCAGTTTTACAGATACGCAGTATTTT.

The CDR3: CASRPSGVSYEQYF. Here the CDR3 DNA reads TGTGCCAGCAGACCATCGGGGGTCTCCTACGAGCAGTACTTC. The gene calls are TRBV28 and TRBJ2-7; perhaps TRBD2 as D (6 bases). V dropped 6 bases and J dropped 0 bases, with 12 bases sitting between them. The CDR3 totals 14 residues. Germline V gene sequence: CDR1 MDHEN, CDR2 SYDVKM.

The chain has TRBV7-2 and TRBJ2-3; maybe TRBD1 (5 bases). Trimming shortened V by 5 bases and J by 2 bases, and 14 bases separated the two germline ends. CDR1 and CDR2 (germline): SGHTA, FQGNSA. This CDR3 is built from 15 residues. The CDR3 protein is CASSLSGYHTDTQYF. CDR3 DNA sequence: TGTGCCAGCAGCCTATCAGGGTACCACACAGATACGCAGTATTTT. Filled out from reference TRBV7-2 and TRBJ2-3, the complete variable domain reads GAGVSQSPSNKVTEKGKDVELRCDPISGHTALYWYRQSLGQGLEFLIYFQGNSAPDKSGLPSDRFSAERTGGSVSTLTIQRTQQEDSAVYLCASSLSGYHTDTQYFGPGTRLTVL.

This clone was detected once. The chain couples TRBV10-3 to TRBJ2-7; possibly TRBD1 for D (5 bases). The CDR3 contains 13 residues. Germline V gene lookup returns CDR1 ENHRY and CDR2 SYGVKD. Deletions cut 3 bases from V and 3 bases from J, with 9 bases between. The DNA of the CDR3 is TGTGCCATCAGTGAAGACAGCCGCTACGAGCAGTACTTC. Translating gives CAISEDSRYEQYF.

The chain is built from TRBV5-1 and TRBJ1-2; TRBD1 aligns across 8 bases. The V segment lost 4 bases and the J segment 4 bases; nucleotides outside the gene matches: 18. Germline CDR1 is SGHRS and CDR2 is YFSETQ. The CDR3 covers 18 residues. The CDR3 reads CASSLPGGADNEGYGYTF. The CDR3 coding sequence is TGCGCCAGCAGCCTCCCAGGGGGCGCAGACAACGAGGGCTATGGCTACACCTTC.

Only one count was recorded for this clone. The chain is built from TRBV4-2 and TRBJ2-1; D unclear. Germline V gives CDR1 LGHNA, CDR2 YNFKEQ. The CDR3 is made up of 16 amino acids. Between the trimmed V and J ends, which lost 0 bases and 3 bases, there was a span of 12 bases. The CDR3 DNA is TGTGCCAGCAGCCAAGATGGGGTTGGTAGCTACAATGAGCAGTTCTTC. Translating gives CASSQDGVGSYNEQFF.

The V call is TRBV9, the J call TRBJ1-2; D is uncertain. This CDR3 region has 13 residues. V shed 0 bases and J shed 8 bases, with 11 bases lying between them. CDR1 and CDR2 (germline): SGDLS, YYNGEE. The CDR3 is CASSVGRLGGYTF. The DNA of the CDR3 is TGTGCCAGCAGCGTAGGACGCCTTGGGGGCTACACCTTC.

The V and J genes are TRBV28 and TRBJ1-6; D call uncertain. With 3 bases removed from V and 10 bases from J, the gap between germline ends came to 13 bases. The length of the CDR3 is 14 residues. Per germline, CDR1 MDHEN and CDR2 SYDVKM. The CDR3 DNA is TGTGCCAGCAGTTTTAACTTGATGGGGTCACCCCTCCACTTT. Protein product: CASSFNLMGSPLHF.

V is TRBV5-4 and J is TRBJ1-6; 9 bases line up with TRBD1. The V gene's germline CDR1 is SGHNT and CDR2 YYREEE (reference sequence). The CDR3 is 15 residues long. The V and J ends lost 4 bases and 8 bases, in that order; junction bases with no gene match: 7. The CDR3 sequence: CASSPGQGRDSPLHF. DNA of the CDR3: TGTGCCAGCAGCCCGGGACAGGGTCGTGATTCACCCCTCCACTTT.